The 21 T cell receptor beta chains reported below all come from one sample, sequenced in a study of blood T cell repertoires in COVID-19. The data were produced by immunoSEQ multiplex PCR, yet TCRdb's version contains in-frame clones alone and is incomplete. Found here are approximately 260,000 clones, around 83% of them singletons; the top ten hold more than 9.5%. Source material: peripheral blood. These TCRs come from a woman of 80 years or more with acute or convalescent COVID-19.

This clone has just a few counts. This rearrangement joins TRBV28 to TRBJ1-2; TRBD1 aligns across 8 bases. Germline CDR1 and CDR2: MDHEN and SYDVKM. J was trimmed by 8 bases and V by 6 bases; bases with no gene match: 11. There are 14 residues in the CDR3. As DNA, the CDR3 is TGTGCCAGCAGCCCACCGGGACAGGTGGGAGGCTACACCTTC. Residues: CASSPPGQVGGYTF.

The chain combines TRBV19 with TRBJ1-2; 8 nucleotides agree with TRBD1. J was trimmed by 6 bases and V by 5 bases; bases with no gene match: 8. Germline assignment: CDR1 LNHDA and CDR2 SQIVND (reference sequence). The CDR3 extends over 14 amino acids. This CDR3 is CASSPWTGLDGYTF. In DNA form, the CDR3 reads TGTGCCAGTAGTCCTTGGACAGGGCTAGATGGCTACACCTTC.

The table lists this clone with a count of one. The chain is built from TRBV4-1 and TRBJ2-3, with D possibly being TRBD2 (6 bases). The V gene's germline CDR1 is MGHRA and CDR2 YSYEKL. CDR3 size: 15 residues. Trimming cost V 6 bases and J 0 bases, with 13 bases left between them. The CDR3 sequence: CASSRRGGSTDTQYF. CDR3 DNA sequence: TGCGCCAGCAGTCGGAGGGGCGGAAGCACAGATACGCAGTATTTT.

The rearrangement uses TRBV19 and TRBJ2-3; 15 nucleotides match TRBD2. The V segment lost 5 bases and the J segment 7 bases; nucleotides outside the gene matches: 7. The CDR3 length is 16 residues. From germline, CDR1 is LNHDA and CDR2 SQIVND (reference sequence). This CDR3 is CASSSRTSGGANTQYF. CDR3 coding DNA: TGTGCCAGTAGTTCCCGGACTAGCGGGGGGGCAAATACGCAGTATTTT.

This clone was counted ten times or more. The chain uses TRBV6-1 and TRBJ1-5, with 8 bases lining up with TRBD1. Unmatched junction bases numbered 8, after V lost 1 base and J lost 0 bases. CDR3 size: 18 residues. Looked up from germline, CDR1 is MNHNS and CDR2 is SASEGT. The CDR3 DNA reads TGTGCCAGCAGTGAAGGGGGGACAGGACTTCATAGCAATCAGCCCCAGCATTTT. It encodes CASSEGGTGLHSNQPQHF.

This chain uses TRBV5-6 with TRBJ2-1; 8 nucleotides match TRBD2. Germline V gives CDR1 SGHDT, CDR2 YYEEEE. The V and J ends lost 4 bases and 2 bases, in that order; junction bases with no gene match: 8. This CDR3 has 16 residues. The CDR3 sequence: CASSGGAGGAYNEQFF. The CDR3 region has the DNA TGTGCCAGCAGCGGCGGGGCGGGGGGAGCCTACAATGAGCAGTTCTTC.

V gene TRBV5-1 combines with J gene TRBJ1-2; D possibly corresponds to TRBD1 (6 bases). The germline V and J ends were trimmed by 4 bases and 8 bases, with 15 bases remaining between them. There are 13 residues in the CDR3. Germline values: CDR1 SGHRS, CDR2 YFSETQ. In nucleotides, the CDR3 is TGCGCCAGCAGCCTGAACAGGGAGCACGGCTACACCTTC. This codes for CASSLNREHGYTF.

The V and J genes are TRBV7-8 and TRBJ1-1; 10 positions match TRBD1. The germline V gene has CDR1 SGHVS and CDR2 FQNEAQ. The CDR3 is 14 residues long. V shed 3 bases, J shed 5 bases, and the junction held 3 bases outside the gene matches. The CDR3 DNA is TGTGCCAGCAGCTTCCGACAGGGGGCTACTGAAGCTTTCTTT. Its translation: CASSFRQGATEAFF. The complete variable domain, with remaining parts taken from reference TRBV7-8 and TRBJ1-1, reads GAGVSQSPRYKVAKRGQDVALRCDPISGHVSLFWYQQALGQGPEFLTYFQNEAQLDKSGLPSDRFFAERPEGSVSTLKIQRTQQEDSAVYLCASSFRQGATEAFFGQGTRLTVV.

Written as DNA, the CDR3 is TGTGCCAGCAGCGTAGCAGGGAAATATGGCTACACCTTC. This sequence encodes CASSVAGKYGYTF. The chain carries TRBV9 and TRBJ1-2; D perhaps matches TRBD1 (5 bases). Trimming pared 0 bases from V and 5 bases from J, leaving 8 bases between. CDR1 and CDR2 from the germline V gene are SGDLS and YYNGEE. The CDR3 is 13 residues long.

CDR3 coding DNA: TGTGCCAGCAGCTCCAACGTCGGGTATTCACCCCTCCACTTT. It codes for CASSSNVGYSPLHF. The chain combines TRBV7-2 with TRBJ1-6; D gene unclear. V was trimmed by 4 bases and J by 8 bases, leaving 12 bases between them. The germline gives CDR1 SGHTA, CDR2 FQGNSA. The CDR3 has 14 amino acids.

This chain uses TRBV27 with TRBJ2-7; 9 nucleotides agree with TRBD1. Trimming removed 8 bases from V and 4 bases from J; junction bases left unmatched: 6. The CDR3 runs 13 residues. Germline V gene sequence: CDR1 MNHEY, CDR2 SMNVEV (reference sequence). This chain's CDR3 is CASGSDRGYEQYF. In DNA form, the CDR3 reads TGTGCCAGCGGGTCGGACAGGGGTTACGAGCAGTACTTC.

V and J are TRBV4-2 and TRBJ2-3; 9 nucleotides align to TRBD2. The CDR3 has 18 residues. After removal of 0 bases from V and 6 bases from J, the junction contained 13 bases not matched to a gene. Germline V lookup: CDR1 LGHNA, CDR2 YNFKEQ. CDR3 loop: CASSQDRGGGAFPDTQYF. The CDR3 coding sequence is TGTGCCAGCAGCCAAGATCGTGGCGGGGGGGCCTTTCCCGATACGCAGTATTTT.

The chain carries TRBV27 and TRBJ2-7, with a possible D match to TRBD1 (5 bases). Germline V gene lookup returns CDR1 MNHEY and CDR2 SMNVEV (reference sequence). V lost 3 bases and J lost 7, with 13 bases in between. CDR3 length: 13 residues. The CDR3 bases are TGTGCCAGCAGTTTGGGGCGAAACTTGGAGCAGTACTTC. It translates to CASSLGRNLEQYF.

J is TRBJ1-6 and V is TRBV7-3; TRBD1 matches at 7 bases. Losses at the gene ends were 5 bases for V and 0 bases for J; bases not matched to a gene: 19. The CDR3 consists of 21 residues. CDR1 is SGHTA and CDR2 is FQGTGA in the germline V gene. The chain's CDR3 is CASSPGTAERPVTSYNSPLHF. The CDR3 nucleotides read TGTGCCAGCAGCCCAGGGACAGCTGAGCGACCAGTAACCTCCTATAATTCACCCCTCCACTTT.

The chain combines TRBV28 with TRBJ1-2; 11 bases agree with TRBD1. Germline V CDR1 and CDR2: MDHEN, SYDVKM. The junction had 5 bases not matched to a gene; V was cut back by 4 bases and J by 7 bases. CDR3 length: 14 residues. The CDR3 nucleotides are TGTGCCAGCAGTTCCTCCGGGACAGGGGGTGGCTACACCTTC. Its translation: CASSSSGTGGGYTF.

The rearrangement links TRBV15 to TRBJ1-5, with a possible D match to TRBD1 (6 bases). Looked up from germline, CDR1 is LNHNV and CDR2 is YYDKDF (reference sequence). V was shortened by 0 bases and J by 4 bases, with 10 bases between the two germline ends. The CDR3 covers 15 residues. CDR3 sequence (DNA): TGTGCCACCAGCAGAGAACAGGGAGAAAATCAGCCCCAGCATTTT. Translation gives CATSREQGENQPQHF.

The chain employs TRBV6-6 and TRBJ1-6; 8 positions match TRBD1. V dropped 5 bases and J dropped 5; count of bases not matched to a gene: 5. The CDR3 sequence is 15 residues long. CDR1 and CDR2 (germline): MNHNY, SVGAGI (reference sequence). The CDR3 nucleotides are TGTGCCAGCAGTCCTCGGACAGGGAATAATTCACCCCTCCACTTT. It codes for CASSPRTGNNSPLHF.

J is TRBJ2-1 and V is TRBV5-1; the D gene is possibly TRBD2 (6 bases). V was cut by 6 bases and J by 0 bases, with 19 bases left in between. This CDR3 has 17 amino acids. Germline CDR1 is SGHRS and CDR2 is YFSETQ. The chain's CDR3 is CASTGGGGALSYNEQFF. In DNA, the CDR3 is TGCGCCAGCACCGGGGGTGGCGGGGCCCTCTCCTACAATGAGCAGTTCTTC.

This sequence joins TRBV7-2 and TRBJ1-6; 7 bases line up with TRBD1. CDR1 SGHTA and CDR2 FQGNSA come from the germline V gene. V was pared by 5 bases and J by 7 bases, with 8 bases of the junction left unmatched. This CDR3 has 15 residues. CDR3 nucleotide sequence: TGTGCCAGCAGCCCGAGACAGGGTGAAAATTCACCCCTCCACTTT. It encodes CASSPRQGENSPLHF.

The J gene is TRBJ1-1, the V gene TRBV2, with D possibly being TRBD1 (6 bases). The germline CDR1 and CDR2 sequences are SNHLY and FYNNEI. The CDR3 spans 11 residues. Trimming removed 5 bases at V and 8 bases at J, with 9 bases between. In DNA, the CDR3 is TGTGCCAGCAGTCCCGGGACAGAAGCTTTCTTT. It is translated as CASSPGTEAFF.

As DNA, the CDR3 is TGTGCCAGCTCAACGGCGGACAATCAGCCCCAGCATTTT. This gives the protein CASSTADNQPQHF. V is TRBV18 and J is TRBJ1-5; D not resolved. Trimming took off 5 bases at V and 3 bases at J, with 8 bases between the two ends. The CDR3 consists of 13 residues. Germline V gives CDR1 KGHSH, CDR2 LQKENI.